This TCR beta chain was sequenced during a study of T cell responses to AZD1222 COVID-19 vaccine. The repertoire was sequenced with immunoSEQ multiplex PCR; TCRdb's copy has only in-frame clones and lacks some. The sample shows around 78,000 clones, approximately 87% of them seen only once. CDR3 length equals 15 residues. The V gene's germline CDR1 is LNHNV and CDR2 YYDKDF (reference sequence). Trimming at V came to 5 bases and at J to 1 base, leaving 6 bases not matched to a gene. This clonotype was obtained from an adult who received the AZD1222 COVID-19 vaccine. Sequenced here: peripheral blood, sampled 28 days after the second AZD1222 dose. The chain is built from TRBV15 and TRBJ2-5, with 8 positions matching TRBD2. In nucleotides, the CDR3 is TGTGCCACCAGCCCCGGGGGGGCGGGCCAAGAGACCCAGTACTTC. This translates into CATSPGGAGQETQYF.